This T cell receptor (beta chain) was recorded in a study of CD8+CD57+ T cells in acquired aplastic anemia. Study findings and constraints: Researchers report that about 28 CD8+ CDR3 sequences appeared in both patients and controls.

The CDR3 consists of 16 residues. The V gene's germline CDR1 is SGHRS and CDR2 YFSETQ. V gave up 0 bases and J gave up 1 base; unmatched junction bases: 2. The study profiled TCR beta VDJ and CDR3 using genomic DNA as template. From the reads, TCRdb called clonotypes with MiXCR, one entry per CDR3 protein. The sample shows about 290,000 distinct CDR3 sequences, around three fifths of them seen only once. This clonotype was detected ten times or more. The antigen remains undetermined. Sequenced patients had shown CD8+CD57+ cell expansion by flow cytometry. Severe acquired aplastic anemia was diagnosed in all patients. Patients were therapy-naive when their blood was sampled.

Sequencing input: sorted CD4+, CD8+, or CD8+CD57+ T cells (not recorded which) from PBMCs. The sequence derives from a human donor with aplastic anemia. The rearrangement uses TRBV5-1 and TRBJ2-3; TRBD2 matches at 10 bases. The CDR3 nucleotides read TGCGCCAGCAGCTTGGCTCTAGCGGGAGGCACAGATACGCAGTATTTT. It is translated as CASSLALAGGTDTQYF.